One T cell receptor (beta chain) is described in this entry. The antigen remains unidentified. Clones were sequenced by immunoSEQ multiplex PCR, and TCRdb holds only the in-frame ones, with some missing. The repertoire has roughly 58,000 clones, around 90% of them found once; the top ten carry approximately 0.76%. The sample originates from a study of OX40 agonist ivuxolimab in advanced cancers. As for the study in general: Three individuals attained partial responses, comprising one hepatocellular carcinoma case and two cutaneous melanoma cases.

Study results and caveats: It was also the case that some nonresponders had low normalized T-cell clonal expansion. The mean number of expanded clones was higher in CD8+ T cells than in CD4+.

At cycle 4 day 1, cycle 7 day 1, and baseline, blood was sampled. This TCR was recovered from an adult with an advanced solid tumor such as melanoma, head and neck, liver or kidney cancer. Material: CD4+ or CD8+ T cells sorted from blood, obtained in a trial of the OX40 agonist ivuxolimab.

CDR3 DNA sequence: TGTGCCAGTACCCGGGGCCTAGGGAATCAGCCCCAGCATTTT. As protein: CASTRGLGNQPQHF. V is TRBV19 and J is TRBJ1-5, with D possibly TRBD1 on 5 matching bases. The CDR3 is 14 residues long. Per germline, CDR1 LNHDA and CDR2 SQIVND (reference sequence). The V gene lost 7 bases and the J gene lost 4 bases, with 14 bases spanning the gap.